This T cell receptor beta chain is drawn from a study of blood T cell repertoires in COVID-19. Sequencing used immunoSEQ multiplex PCR; TCRdb keeps in-frame clones, though not all of them. The sample has about 170,000 clones; around nine tenths are singletons. Germline assignment: CDR1 SGHTA and CDR2 FQGNSA. This CDR3 is built from 15 residues. Trimming removed 4 bases from V and 9 bases from J, with 19 bases in between. The sample taken for sequencing was PBMCs or T cells enriched from blood (not recorded which). The V call is TRBV7-2, the J call TRBJ2-1; the D is unclear. The clonotype originates from a young woman who had recovered from COVID-19. The CDR3 loop is CASSSQPLQVSEQFF. In nucleotides, the CDR3 is TGTGCCAGCAGCTCGCAACCCCTGCAGGTTTCTGAGCAGTTCTTC.